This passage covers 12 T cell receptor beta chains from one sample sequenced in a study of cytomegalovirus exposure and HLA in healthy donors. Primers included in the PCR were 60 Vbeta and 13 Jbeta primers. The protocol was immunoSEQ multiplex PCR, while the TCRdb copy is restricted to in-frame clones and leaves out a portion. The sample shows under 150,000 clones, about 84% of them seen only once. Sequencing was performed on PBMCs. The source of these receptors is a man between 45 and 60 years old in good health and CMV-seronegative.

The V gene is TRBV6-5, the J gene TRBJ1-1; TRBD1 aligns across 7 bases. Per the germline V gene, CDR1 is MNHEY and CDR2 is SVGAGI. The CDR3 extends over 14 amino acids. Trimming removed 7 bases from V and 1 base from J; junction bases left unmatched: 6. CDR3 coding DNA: TGTGCCAGCACTAGACAGGGAGGGAACACTGAAGCTTTCTTT. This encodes CASTRQGGNTEAFF.

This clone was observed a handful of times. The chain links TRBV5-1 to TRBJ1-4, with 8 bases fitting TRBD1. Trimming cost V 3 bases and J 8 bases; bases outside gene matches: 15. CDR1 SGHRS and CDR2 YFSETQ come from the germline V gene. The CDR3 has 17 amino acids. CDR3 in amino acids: CASSSDRGAPGGEKLFF. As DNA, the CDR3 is TGCGCCAGCAGCTCCGACAGGGGAGCCCCGGGCGGCGAAAAACTGTTTTTT.

The CDR3 region is CASSQGSIYNEQFF. CDR3 nucleotide sequence: TGTGCCAGCAGCCAAGGGAGTATTTACAATGAGCAGTTCTTC. The V gene is TRBV14, the J gene TRBJ2-1, with D unresolved. V shed 1 base and J shed 4 bases, with 8 bases lying between them. Looked up from germline, CDR1 is SGHDN and CDR2 is FVKESK. The CDR3 spans 14 residues.

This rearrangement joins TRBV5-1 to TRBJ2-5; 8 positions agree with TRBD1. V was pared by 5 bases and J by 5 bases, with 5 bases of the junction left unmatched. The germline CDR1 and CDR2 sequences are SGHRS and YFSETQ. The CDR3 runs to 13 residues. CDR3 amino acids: CASSLQGVETQYF. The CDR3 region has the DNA TGCGCCAGCAGTCTACAGGGGGTCGAGACCCAGTACTTC.

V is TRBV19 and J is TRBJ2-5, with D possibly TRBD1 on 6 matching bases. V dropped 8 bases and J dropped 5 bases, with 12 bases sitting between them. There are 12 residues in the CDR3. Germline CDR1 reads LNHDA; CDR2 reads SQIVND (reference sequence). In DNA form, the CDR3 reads TGTGCCAGTGGGACACCCGGGGAGACCCAGTACTTC. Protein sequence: CASGTPGETQYF. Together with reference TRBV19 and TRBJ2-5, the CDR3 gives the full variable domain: DGGITQSPKYLFRKEGQNVTLSCEQNLNHDAMYWYRQDPGQGLRLIYYSQIVNDFQKGDIAEGYSVSREKKESFPLTVTSAQKNPTAFYLCASGTPGETQYFGPGTRLLVL.

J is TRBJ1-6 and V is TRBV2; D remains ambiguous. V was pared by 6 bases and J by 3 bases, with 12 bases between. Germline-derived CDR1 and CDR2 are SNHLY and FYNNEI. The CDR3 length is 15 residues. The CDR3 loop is CASSATGSYNSPLHF. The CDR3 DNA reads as TGTGCCAGCAGCGCGACGGGGAGCTATAATTCACCCCTCCACTTT.

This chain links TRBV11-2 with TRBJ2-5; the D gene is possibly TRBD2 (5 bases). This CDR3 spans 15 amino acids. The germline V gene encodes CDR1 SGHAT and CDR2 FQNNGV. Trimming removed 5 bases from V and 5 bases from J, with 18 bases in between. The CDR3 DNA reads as TGTGCCAGCAGCCTTACCGGAGGAGCTCCGGAGACCCAGTACTTC. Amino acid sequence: CASSLTGGAPETQYF. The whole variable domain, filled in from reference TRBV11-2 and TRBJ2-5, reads EAGVAQSPRYKIIEKRQSVAFWCNPISGHATLYWYQQILGQGPKLLIQFQNNGVVDDSQLPKDRFSAERLKGVDSTLKIQPAKLEDSAVYLCASSLTGGAPETQYFGPGTRLLVL.

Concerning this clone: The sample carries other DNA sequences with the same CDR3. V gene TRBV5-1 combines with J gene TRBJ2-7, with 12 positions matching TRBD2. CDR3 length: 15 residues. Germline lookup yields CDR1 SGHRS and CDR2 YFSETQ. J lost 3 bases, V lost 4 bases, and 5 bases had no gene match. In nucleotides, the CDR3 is TGCGCCAGCAGCCTCACTAGCGGGGGGAGCTACGAGCAGTACTTC. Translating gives CASSLTSGGSYEQYF.

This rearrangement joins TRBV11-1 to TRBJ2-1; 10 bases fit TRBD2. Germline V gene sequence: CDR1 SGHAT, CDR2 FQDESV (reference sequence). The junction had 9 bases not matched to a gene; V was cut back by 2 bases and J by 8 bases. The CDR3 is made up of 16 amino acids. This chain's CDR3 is CASSLSTSGAQDEQFF. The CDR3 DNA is TGTGCCAGCAGCTTAAGTACTAGCGGGGCGCAAGATGAGCAGTTCTTC.

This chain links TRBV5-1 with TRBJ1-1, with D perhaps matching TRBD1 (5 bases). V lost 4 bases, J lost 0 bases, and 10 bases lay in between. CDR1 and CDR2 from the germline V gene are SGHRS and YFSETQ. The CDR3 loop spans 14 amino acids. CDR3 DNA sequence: TGCGCCAGCAGCCAGGGCGGAATGAACACTGAAGCTTTCTTT. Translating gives CASSQGGMNTEAFF.

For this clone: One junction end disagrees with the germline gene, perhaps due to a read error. The CDR3 DNA sequence: TGTGCCAGCTCACCATCACAGGACACCGAAGCTTTCTTT. Residues: CASSPSQDTEAFF. The genes are TRBV18 and TRBJ1-1; tentatively, D is TRBD1 (5 bases). This CDR3 spans 13 amino acids. CDR1 and CDR2 from the germline V gene are KGHSH and LQKENI.

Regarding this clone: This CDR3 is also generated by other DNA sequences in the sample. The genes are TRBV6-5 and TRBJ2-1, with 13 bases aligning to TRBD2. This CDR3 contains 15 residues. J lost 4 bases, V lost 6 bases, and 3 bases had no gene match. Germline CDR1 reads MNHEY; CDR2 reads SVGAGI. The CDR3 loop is CASSLLAGGYNEQFF. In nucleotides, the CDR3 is TGTGCCAGCAGCCTACTAGCGGGAGGGTACAATGAGCAGTTCTTC.